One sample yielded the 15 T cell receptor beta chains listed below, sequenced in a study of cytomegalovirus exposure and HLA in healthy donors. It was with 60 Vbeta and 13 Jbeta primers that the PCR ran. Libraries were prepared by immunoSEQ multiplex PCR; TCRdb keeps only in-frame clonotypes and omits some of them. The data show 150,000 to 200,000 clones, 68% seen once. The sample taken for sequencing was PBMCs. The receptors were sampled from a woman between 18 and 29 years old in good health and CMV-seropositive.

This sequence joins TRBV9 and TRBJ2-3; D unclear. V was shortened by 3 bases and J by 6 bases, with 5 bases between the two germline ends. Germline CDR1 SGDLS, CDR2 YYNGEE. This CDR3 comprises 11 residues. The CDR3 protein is CASSAEDTQYF. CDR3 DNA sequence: TGTGCCAGCAGCGCTGAGGATACGCAGTATTTT.

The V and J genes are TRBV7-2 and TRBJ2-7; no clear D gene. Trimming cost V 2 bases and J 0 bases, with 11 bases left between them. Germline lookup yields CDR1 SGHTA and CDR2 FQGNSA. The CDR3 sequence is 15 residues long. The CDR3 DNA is TGTGCCAGCAGCTTAACCCCATCGAGCTCCTACGAGCAGTACTTC. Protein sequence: CASSLTPSSSYEQYF.

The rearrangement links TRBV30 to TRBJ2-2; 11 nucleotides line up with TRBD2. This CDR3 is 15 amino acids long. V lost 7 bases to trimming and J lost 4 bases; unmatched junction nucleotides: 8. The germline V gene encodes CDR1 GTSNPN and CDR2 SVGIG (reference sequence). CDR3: CAFPVAGGSTGELFF. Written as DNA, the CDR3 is TGTGCCTTCCCAGTAGCGGGAGGGAGCACCGGGGAGCTGTTTTTT.

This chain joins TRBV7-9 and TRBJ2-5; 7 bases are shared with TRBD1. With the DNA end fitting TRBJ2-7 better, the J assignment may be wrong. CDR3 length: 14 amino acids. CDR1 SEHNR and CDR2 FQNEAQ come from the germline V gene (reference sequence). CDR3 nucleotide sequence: TGTGCCAGCAGCCAGATCGACAGGGCCTACGAGCAGTACTTC. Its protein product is CASSQIDRAYEQYF.

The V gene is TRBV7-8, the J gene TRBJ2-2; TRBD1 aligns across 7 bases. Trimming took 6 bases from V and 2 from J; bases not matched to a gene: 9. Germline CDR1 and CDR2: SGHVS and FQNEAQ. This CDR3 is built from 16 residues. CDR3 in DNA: TGTGCCAGCAGGCCCTATTACAGGGGAAACACCGGGGAGCTGTTTTTT. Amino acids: CASRPYYRGNTGELFF.

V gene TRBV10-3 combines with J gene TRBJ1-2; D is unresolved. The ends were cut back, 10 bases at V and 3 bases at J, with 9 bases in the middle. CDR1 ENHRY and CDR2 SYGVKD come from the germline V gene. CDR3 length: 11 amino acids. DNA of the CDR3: TGTGCCACCTCCGGGTACTATGGCTACACCTTC. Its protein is CATSGYYGYTF.

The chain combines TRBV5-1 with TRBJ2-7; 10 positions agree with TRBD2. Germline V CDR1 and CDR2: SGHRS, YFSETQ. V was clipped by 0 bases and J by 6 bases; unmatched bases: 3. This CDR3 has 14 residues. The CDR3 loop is CASSLGAGGTEQYF. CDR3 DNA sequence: TGCGCCAGCAGCTTGGGAGCGGGAGGGACCGAGCAGTACTTC.

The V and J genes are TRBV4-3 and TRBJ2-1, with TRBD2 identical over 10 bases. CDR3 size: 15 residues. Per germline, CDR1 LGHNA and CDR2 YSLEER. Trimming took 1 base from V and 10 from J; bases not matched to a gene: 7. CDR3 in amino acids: CASSQGTAGGQEQFF. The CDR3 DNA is TGCGCCAGCAGCCAAGGAACAGCGGGGGGGCAGGAGCAGTTCTTC.

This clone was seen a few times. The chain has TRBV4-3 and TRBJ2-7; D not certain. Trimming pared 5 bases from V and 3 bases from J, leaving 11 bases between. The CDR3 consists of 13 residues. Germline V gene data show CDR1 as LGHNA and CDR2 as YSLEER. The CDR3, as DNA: TGCGCCAGCAGCGCATGGGCCAACTACGAGCAGTACTTC. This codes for CASSAWANYEQYF.

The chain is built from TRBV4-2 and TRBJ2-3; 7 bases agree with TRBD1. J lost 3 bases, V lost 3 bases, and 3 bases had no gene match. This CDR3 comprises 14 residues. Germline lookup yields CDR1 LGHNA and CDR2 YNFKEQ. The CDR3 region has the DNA TGTGCCAGCAGCCAGGACAGGCGGACAGATACGCAGTATTTT. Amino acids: CASSQDRRTDTQYF.

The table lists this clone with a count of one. CDR3 region: CASSLQGRGTDTQYF. CDR3 in DNA: TGTGCCAGCAGCCTACAGGGCAGGGGCACAGATACGCAGTATTTT. The chain employs TRBV9 and TRBJ2-3, with D perhaps matching TRBD1 (6 bases). This CDR3 contains 15 residues. Deletions cut 4 bases from V and 1 base from J, with 13 bases between. CDR1 is SGDLS, CDR2 YYNGEE, per germline. Drawing the rest from reference TRBV9 and TRBJ2-3, the complete variable domain is DSGVTQTPKHLITATGQRVTLRCSPRSGDLSVYWYQQSLDQGLQFLIQYYNGEERAKGNILERFSAQQFPDLHSELNLSSLELGDSALYFCASSLQGRGTDTQYFGPGTRLTVL.

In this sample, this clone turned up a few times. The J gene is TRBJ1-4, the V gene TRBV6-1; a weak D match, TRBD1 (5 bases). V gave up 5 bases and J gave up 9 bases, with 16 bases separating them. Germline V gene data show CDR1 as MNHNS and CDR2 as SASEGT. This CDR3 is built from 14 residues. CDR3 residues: CASSSDILGQKLFF. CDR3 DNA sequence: TGTGCCAGCAGTTCGGACATCCTTGGCCAAAAACTGTTTTTT.

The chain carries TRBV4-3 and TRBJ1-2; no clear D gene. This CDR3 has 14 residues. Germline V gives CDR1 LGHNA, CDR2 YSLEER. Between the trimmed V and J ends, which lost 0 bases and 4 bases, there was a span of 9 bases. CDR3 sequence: CASSQDKGGYGYTF. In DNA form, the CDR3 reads TGCGCCAGCAGCCAAGACAAGGGAGGCTATGGCTACACCTTC.

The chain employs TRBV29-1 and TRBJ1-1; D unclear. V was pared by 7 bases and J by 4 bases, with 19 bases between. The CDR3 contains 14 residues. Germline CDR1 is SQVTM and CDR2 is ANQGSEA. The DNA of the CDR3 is TGCAGCGCCATAGGACCACTGCGGGGCACTGAAGCTTTCTTT. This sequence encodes CSAIGPLRGTEAFF.

CDR3 nucleotides: TGTGCCAGCACTTCAGGCATTAAGAACACTGAAGCTTTCTTT. This gives the protein CASTSGIKNTEAFF. The V and J genes are TRBV6-1 and TRBJ1-1, with D unresolved. CDR1 is MNHNS and CDR2 is SASEGT in the germline V gene. V dropped 7 bases and J dropped 1 base, with 13 bases sitting between them. This CDR3 is built from 14 residues.